This T cell receptor (beta chain) stems from a study of regulatory T cells in long-lasting Graves disease. Time point: newly diagnosed GD, antithyroid drugs for less than 3 months. PBMC RNA served as the TCR library source. Investigators prepared the TCR beta libraries by applying iRepertoire HTBI primers and Arm-PCR of CDR3 regions. Methods used by the authors: Sample data revealed under 75 TRBV and 12 to 15 TRBJ segments. Each CDR3 protein is one row after TCRdb ran MiXCR on the multiplex PCR reads. The V and J calls and clone size come from TCRdb's table, not from the authors' own analysis. The table shows about 520,000 distinct CDR3 sequences, with about 11% occurring only once. General observations from the study: Owing to a sample size that was small, accuracy may have been reduced.

This clonotype was picked up many times. Its antigen is unidentified. These data were also reused for a study on T cells in Graves' hyperthyroidism and ophthalmopathy. That source notes: Patients aged 18 to 65 with hyperthyroidism were newly diagnosed, with duration under 2 months. Stable hyperthyroidism was told apart from ophthalmopathy by a model built on 13 V-J features.

The material was peripheral blood mononuclear cells (PBMCs), obtained at new diagnosis, from a patient treated with antithyroid drugs. This clonotype originated in a woman under 40 with Graves disease.

For the CDR3, the DNA is TGCGCCAGCAGTTCGACCGGGATAGAGCAGTTCTTC. Translating gives CASSSTGIEQFF. The chain is built from TRBV10-2 and TRBJ2-1; TRBD2 is a possible D gene (5 bases). Trimming took off 5 bases at V and 10 bases at J, with 12 bases between the two ends. CDR1 and CDR2 (germline): WSHSY, SAAADI. The CDR3 covers 12 residues.